The rows below give T cell receptor beta chains drawn from one sample of a study of blood T cell repertoires in COVID-19. The data were produced by immunoSEQ multiplex PCR, yet TCRdb's version contains in-frame clones alone and is incomplete. The table has about 200,000 clones, roughly four fifths seen once. Material for sequencing was PBMCs or T cells enriched from blood (not recorded which). Receptors originate from a man in his forties who had recovered from COVID-19. CDR3s include the opening cysteine and the closing phenylalanine or tryptophan. Fields, in order: V gene, clone size, CDR3 protein. Not every row has a clone size; where given, it reads once, few, many or a size class.

TRBV28 NA CASSSPSGTSFYEQFF
TRBV6-5 NA CASLPAGHTGELFF
TRBV7-2 NA CASSLVSYGYTF
TRBV25-1 NA CASSAGGAEAFF
TRBV24-1 NA CATSDTTGGAGNEQFF
TRBV15 NA CATSRDPRVAGELFF
TRBV28 NA CASSPGDRSEKLFF
TRBV20-1 once CSASWGPDTQYF
TRBV10-3 NA CAISDNPTRAYEQYF
TRBV18 NA CASSPPGQGGEQYF
TRBV5-1 NA CASSLAGGEPYEQYF
TRBV5-1 NA CASSPGQGRNQPQHF
TRBV29-1 NA CSVQAAGNSPLHF
TRBV27 NA CASRLAGKDEQYF
TRBV12-3/TRBV12-4 NA CASRRLGTEAFF
TRBV7-9 NA CASSYQGGEQFF
TRBV19 NA CASSMTVITEAFF
TRBV5-4 NA CASSRDYPGDTQYF
TRBV5-6 few CASSVTGGFESNQPQHF
TRBV18 NA CASSPMGWEETQYF